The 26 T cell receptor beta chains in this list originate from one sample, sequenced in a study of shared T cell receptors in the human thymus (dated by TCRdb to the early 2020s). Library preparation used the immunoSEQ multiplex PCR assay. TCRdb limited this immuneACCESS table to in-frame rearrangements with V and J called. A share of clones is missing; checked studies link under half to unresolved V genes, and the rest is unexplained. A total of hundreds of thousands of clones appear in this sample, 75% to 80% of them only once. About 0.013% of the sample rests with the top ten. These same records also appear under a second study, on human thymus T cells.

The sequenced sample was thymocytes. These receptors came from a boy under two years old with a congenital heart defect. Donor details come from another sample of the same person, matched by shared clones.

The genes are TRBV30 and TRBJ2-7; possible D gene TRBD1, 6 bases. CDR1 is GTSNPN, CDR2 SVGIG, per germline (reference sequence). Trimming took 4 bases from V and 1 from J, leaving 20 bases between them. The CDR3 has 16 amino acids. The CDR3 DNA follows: TGTGCCTGGAAAATTCACAGGGAGAGAGAGTCCTACGAGCAGTACTTC. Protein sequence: CAWKIHRERESYEQYF.

The DNA of the CDR3 is TGTGCCAGCAGCGTAGGACTCGTCTACAATGAGCAGTTCTTC. This sequence encodes CASSVGLVYNEQFF. This sequence joins TRBV9 and TRBJ2-1, with no clear D. Germline V gene data show CDR1 as SGDLS and CDR2 as YYNGEE. This CDR3 contains 14 residues. V was pared by 0 bases and J by 3 bases, with 7 bases between.

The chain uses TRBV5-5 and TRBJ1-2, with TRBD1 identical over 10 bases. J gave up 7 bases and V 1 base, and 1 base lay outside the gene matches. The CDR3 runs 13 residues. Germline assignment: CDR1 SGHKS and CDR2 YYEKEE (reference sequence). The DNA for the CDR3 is TGTGCCAGCAGCTTGCGGGACAGGGGTGGCTACACCTTC. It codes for CASSLRDRGGYTF.

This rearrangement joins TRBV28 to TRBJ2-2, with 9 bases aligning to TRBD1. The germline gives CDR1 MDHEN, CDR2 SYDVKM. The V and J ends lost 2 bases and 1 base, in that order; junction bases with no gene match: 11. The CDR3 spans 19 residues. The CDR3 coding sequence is TGTGCCAGCAGTTTACCACAGGGGGCAGGGCTGCTGAACACCGGGGAGCTGTTTTTT. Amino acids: CASSLPQGAGLLNTGELFF. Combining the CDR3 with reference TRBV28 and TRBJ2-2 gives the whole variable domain DVKVTQSSRYLVKRTGEKVFLECVQDMDHENMFWYRQDPGLGLRLIYFSYDVKMKEKGDIPEGYSVSREKKERFSLILESASTNQTSMYLCASSLPQGAGLLNTGELFFGEGSRLTVL.

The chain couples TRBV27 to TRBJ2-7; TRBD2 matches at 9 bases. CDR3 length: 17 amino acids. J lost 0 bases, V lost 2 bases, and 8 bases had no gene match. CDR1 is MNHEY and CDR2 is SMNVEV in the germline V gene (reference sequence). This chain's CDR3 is CASSLALAGKPSYEQYF. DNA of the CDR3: TGTGCCAGCAGTTTAGCCCTAGCGGGAAAACCCTCCTACGAGCAGTACTTC.

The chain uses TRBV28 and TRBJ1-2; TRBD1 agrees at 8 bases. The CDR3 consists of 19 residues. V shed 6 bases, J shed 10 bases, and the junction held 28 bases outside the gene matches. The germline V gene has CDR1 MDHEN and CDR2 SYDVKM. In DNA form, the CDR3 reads TGTGCCAGCAGCTCGCCCCCGTTGACAGGGGAGGACGTCGCGCGCTCCTACACCTTC. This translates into CASSSPPLTGEDVARSYTF.

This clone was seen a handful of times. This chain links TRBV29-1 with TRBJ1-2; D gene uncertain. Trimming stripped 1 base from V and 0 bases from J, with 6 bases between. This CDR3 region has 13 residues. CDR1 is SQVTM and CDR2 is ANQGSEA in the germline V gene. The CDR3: CSVEGTPNYGYTF. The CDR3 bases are TGCAGCGTTGAAGGGACTCCTAACTATGGCTACACCTTC.

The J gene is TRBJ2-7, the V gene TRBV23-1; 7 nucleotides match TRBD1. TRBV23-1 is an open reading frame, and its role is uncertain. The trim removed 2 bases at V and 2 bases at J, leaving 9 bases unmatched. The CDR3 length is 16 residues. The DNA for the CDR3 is TGCGCCAGCAGTCAACGACTCGACAGGGTACCCTACGAGCAGTACTTC. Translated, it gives CASSQRLDRVPYEQYF.

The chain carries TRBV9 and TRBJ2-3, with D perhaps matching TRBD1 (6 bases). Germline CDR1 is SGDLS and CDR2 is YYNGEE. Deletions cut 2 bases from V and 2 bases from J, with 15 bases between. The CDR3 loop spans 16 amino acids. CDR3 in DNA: TGTGCCAGCAGCGTCGGCAGGGGAGAAATCACAGATACGCAGTATTTT. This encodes CASSVGRGEITDTQYF.

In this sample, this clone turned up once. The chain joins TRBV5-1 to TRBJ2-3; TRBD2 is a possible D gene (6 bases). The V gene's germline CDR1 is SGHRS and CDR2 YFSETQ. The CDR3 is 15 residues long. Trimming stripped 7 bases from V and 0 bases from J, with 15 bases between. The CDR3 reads CASGNDGGSTDTQYF. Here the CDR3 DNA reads TGCGCCAGCGGAAACGACGGGGGAAGCACAGATACGCAGTATTTT.

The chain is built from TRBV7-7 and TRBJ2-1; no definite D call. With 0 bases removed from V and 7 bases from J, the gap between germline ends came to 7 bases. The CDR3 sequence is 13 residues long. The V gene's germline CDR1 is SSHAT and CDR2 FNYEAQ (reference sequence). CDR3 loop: CASSLAWANEQFF. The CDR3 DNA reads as TGTGCCAGCAGCTTAGCTTGGGCAAATGAGCAGTTCTTC.

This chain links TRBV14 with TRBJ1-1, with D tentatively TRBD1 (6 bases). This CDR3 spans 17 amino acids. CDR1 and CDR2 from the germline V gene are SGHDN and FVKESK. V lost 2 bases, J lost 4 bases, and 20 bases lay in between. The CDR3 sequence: CASSQFETGMRGTEAFF. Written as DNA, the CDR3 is TGTGCCAGCAGCCAATTTGAGACAGGTATGAGGGGCACTGAAGCTTTCTTT.

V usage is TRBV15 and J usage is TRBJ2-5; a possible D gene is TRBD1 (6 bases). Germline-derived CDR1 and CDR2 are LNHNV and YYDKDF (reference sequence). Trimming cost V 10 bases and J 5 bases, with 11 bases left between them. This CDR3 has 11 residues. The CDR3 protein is CAIDDRETQYF. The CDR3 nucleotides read TGTGCCATCGACGACAGGGAGACCCAGTACTTC.

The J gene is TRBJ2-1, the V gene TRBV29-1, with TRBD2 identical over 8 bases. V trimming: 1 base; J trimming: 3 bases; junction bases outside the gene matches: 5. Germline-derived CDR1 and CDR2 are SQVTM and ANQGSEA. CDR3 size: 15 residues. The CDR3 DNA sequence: TGCAGCGTTGAAGGTCGGGAGGGCCTCTACAATGAGCAGTTCTTC. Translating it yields CSVEGREGLYNEQFF.

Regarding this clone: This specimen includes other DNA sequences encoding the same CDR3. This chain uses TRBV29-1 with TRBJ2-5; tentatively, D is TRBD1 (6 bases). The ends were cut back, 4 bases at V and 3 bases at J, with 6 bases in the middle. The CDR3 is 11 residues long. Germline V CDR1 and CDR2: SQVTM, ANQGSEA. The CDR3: CSVGTEETQYF. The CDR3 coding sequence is TGCAGCGTTGGGACAGAAGAGACCCAGTACTTC.

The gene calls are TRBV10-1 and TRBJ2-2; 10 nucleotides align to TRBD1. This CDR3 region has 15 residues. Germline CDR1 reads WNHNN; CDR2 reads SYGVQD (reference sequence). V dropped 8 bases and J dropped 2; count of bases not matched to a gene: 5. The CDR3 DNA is TGCGCCAGCTCCGGGACAGGGGAAAACACCGGGGAGCTGTTTTTT. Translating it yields CASSGTGENTGELFF.

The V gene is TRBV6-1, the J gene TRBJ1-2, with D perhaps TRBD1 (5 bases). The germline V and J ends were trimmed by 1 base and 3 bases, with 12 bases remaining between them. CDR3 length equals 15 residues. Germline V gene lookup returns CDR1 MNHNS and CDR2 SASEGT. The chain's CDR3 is CASSEGGERDYGYTF. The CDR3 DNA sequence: TGTGCCAGCAGTGAAGGGGGGGAGCGTGACTATGGCTACACCTTC.

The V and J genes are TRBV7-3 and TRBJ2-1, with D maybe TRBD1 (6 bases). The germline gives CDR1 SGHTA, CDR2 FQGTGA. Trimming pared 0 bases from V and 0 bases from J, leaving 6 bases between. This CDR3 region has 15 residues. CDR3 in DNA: TGTGCCAGCAGCTTAACAGGGGGCTCCTACAATGAGCAGTTCTTC. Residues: CASSLTGGSYNEQFF.

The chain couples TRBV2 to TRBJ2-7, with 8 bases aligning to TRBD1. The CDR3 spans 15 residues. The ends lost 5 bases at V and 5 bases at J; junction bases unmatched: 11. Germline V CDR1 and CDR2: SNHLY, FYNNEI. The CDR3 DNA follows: TGTGCCAGCAGTTGCGGACAGGGAGTAAGGGACGAGCAGTACTTC. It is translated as CASSCGQGVRDEQYF.

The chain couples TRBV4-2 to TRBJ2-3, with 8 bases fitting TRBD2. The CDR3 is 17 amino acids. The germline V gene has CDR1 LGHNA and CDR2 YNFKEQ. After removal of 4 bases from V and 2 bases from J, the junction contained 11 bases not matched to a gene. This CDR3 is CASSRKGREEITDTQYF. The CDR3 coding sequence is TGTGCCAGCAGCCGGAAGGGGCGGGAGGAGATCACAGATACGCAGTATTTT.

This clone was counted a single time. The CDR3 loop reads CASSLGAADMNEQFF. The CDR3 nucleotides read TGCGCCAGCAGCTTGGGAGCGGCCGACATGAATGAGCAGTTCTTC. The chain uses TRBV5-1 and TRBJ2-1; TRBD2 might be the D (5 bases). V lost 0 bases to trimming and J lost 7 bases, with 14 bases between them. CDR3 length: 15 amino acids. Germline CDR1 and CDR2: SGHRS and YFSETQ.

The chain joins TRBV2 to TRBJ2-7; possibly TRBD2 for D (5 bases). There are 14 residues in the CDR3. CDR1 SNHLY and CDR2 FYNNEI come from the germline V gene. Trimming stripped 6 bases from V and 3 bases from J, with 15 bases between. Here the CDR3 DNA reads TGTGCCAGCAGCACCGGGATTCGCGGCTACGAGCAGTACTTC. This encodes CASSTGIRGYEQYF.

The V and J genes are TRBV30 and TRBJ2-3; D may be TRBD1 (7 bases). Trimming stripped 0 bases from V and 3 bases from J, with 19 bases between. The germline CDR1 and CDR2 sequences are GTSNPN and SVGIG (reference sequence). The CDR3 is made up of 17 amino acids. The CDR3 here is CAWSVPKGARGTDTQYF. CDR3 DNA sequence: TGTGCCTGGAGTGTACCTAAGGGGGCGCGGGGAACAGATACGCAGTATTTT.

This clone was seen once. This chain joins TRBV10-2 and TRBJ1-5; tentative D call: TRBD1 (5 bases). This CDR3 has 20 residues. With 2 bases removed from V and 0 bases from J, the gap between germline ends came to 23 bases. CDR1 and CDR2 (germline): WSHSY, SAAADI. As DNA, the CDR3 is TGCGCCAGCAGTGAGCCAGGGCGGTCGATCAGAATTTATAGCAATCAGCCCCAGCATTTT. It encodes CASSEPGRSIRIYSNQPQHF.

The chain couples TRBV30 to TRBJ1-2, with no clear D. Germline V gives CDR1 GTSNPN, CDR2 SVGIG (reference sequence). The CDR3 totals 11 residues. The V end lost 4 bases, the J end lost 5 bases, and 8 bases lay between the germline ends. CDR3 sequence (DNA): TGTGCCTGGACTAGGGAGTATGGCTACACCTTC. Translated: CAWTREYGYTF.

This chain's CDR3 is CAWSVRVRGRNQPQHF. The CDR3 DNA reads TGTGCCTGGAGTGTACGGGTAAGGGGGCGAAATCAGCCCCAGCATTTT. J is TRBJ1-5 and V is TRBV30; TRBD1 matches at 7 bases. The germline V gene has CDR1 GTSNPN and CDR2 SVGIG (reference sequence). Losses at the gene ends were 0 bases for V and 4 bases for J; bases not matched to a gene: 9. The CDR3 is 16 amino acids.